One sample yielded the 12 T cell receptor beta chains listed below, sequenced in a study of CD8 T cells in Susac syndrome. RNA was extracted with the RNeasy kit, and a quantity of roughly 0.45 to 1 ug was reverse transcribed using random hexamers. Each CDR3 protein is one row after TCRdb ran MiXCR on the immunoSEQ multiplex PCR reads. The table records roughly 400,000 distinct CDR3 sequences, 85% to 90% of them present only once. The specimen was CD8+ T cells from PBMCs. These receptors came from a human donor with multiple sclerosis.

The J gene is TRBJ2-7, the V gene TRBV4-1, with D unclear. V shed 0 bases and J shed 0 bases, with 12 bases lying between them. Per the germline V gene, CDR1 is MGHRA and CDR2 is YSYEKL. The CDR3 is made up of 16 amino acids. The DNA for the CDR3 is TGCGCCAGCAGCCAAGAGGAAGGTCGCAGCTCCTACGAGCAGTACTTC. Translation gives CASSQEEGRSSYEQYF.

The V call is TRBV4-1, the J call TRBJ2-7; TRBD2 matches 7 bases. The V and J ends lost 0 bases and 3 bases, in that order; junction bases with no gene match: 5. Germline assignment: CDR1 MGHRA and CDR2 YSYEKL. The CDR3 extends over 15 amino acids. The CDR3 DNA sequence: TGCGCCAGCAGCCAAGAACGGCTAGCGGACTACGAGCAGTACTTC. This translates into CASSQERLADYEQYF.

DNA for the CDR3: TGTGCCAGCAGCTCATGGGGGAGCGAGACAAACATTCAGTACTTC. This sequence encodes CASSSWGSETNIQYF. The chain joins TRBV5-5 to TRBJ2-4; TRBD1 or TRBD2 may be the D gene (5 bases each). Germline lookup yields CDR1 SGHKS and CDR2 YYEKEE (reference sequence). The CDR3 is made up of 15 amino acids. Trimming cost V 3 bases and J 6 bases, with 16 bases left between them.

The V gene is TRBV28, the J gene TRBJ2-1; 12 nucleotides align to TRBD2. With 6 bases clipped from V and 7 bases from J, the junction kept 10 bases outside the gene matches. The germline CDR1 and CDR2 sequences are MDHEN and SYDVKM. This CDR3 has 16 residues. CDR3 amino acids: CASSRRLAGVLNEQFF. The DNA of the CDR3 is TGTGCCAGCAGCCGCCGACTAGCGGGAGTATTGAATGAGCAGTTCTTC. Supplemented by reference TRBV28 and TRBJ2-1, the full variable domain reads DVKVTQSSRYLVKRTGEKVFLECVQDMDHENMFWYRQDPGLGLRLIYFSYDVKMKEKGDIPEGYSVSREKKERFSLILESASTNQTSMYLCASSRRLAGVLNEQFFGPGTRLTVL.

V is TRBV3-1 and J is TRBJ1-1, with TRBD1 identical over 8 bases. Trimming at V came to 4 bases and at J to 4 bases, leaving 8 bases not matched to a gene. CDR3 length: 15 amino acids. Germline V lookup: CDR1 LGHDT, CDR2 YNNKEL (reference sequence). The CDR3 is CASSPTNTGGTEAFF. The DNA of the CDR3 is TGTGCCAGCAGCCCGACCAACACAGGGGGCACTGAAGCTTTCTTT.

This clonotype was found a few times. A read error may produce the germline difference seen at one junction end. CDR3 amino acids: CGGRTEAFF. For the CDR3, the DNA is TGCGGGGGCCGGACTGAAGCCTTCTTT. The chain uses TRBV20-1 and TRBJ1-1; the D gene is possibly TRBD1 (6 bases). The CDR3 runs 9 residues. Per the germline V gene, CDR1 is DFQATT and CDR2 is SNEGSKA (reference sequence).

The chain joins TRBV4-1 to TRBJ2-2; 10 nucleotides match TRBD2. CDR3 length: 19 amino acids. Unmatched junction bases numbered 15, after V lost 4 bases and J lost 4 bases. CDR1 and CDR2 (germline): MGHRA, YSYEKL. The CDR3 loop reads CASSPLEPAGGPATGELFF. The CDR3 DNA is TGCGCCAGCAGCCCGTTAGAGCCAGCGGGAGGGCCGGCCACCGGGGAGCTGTTTTTT.

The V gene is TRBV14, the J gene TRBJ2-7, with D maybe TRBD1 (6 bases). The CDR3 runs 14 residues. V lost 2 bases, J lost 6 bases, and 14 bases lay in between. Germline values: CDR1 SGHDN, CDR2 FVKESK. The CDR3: CASSQSQGMSEQYF. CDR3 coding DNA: TGTGCCAGCAGCCAATCGCAGGGGATGAGCGAGCAGTACTTC.

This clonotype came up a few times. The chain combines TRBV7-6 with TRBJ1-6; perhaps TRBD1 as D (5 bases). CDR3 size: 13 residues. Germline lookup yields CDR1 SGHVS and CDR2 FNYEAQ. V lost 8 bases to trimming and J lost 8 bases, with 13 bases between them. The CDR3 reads CASSLGEDSPLHF. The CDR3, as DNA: TGTGCCAGCTCCTTAGGGGAGGATTCACCCCTCCACTTT.

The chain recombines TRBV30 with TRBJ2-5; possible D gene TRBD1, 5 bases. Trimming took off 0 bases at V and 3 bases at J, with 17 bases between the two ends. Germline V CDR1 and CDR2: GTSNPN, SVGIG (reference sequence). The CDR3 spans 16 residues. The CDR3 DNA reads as TGTGCCTGGAGTGTAGGGGTCTTAGGCATGGAAGAGACCCAGTACTTC. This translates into CAWSVGVLGMEETQYF.

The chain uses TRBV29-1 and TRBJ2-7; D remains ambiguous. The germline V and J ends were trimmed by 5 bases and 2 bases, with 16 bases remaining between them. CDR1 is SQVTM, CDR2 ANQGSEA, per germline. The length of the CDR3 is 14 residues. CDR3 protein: CSVLISGPPYEQYF. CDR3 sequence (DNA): TGCAGCGTTCTTATCTCCGGGCCCCCCTACGAGCAGTACTTC.

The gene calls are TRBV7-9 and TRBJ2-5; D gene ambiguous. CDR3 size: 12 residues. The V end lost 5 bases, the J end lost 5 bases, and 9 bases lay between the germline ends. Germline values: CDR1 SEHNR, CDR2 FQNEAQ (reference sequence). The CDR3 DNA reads TGTGCCAGCAGCCCCGAGGTTGAGACCCAGTACTTC. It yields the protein CASSPEVETQYF.